This entry lists 8 T cell receptor beta chains sequenced from one sample in a study of T-cell reconstitution after alpha-beta-depleted transplantation in children. Researchers prepared the TCRbeta library using unique molecular identifiers, the study reports. TCRdb analysed the PCR reads with MiXCR anew, one entry per CDR3 protein. The repertoire holds some 390,000 distinct CDR3 sequences, about a fifth seen once, with about 3.8% in the top ten. Sequencing used PBMCs from the stem cell graft donor, obtained from the stem cell graft. These receptor sequences come from a human donor who donated a stem cell graft to a child with acute myeloid leukemia.

This clonotype has at least ten counts. Here the CDR3 DNA reads TGCGCCAGCAGCTTGGAACCGGGGAACAATCAGCCCCAGCATTTT. Amino acid sequence: CASSLEPGNNQPQHF. The rearrangement uses TRBV5-1 and TRBJ1-5; D is ambiguous. CDR1 is SGHRS and CDR2 is YFSETQ in the germline V gene. This CDR3 is built from 15 residues. V was clipped by 0 bases and J by 3 bases, with 10 bases between them.

As to this clonotype: A read error is possible here, since a much larger clone lies one base away. The rearrangement joins TRBV12-3 or TRBV12-4 to TRBJ2-7; D call uncertain. This CDR3 is 14 amino acids long. This CDR3 reads CASSLDGTTYGQYF. In DNA form, the CDR3 reads TGTGCCAGCAGTTTAGATGGTACGACCTACGGGCAGTACTTC.

This clonotype came up a few times. The chain is built from TRBV9 and TRBJ2-5; possibly TRBD2 for D (5 bases). V lost 0 bases and J 3 bases, leaving 12 bases between the germline ends. The CDR3 covers 15 residues. Germline V gene lookup returns CDR1 SGDLS and CDR2 YYNGEE. CDR3 bases: TGTGCCAGCAGCGTAGGTGAAGCGAGGGAAGAGACCCAGTACTTC. It yields the protein CASSVGEAREETQYF.

The V gene is TRBV3-1, the J gene TRBJ2-7; the D is unclear. Looked up from germline, CDR1 is LGHDT and CDR2 is YNNKEL (reference sequence). Trimming stripped 4 bases from V and 2 bases from J, with 12 bases between. The CDR3 consists of 14 residues. The CDR3 bases are TGTGCCAGCAGCCCTCCCGCGGAGCCCTACGAGCAGTACTTC. This sequence encodes CASSPPAEPYEQYF.

The rearrangement joins TRBV6-5 to TRBJ2-7, with D uncertain. V was cut by 0 bases and J by 2 bases, with 8 bases left in between. The germline V gene has CDR1 MNHEY and CDR2 SVGAGI. The CDR3 has 14 residues. CDR3 in amino acids: CASSYSLGTYEQYF. DNA for the CDR3: TGTGCCAGCAGTTACTCTTTAGGGACCTACGAGCAGTACTTC.

V and J are TRBV28 and TRBJ2-3; D perhaps matches TRBD2 (6 bases). Trimming stripped 6 bases from V and 6 bases from J, with 19 bases between. Germline CDR1 reads MDHEN; CDR2 reads SYDVKM. The CDR3 totals 15 residues. The CDR3 DNA reads as TGTGCCAGCAGATTCGCGGGACGCATTTTGGATACGCAGTATTTT. Translating it yields CASRFAGRILDTQYF. The variable domain in full, completed from reference TRBV28 and TRBJ2-3, reads DVKVTQSSRYLVKRTGEKVFLECVQDMDHENMFWYRQDPGLGLRLIYFSYDVKMKEKGDIPEGYSVSREKKERFSLILESASTNQTSMYLCASRFAGRILDTQYFGPGTRLTVL.

In its sample, this clonotype was seen a few times. The V call is TRBV24-1, the J call TRBJ2-1; D is unclear. Trimming took 5 bases from V and 6 from J, leaving 4 bases between them. Per germline, CDR1 KGHDR and CDR2 SFDVKD. The CDR3 covers 11 residues. The CDR3 DNA sequence: TGTGCCACCAGTGTGTCCAATGAGCAGTTCTTC. Protein sequence: CATSVSNEQFF.

The chain uses TRBV4-2 and TRBJ1-2; 7 positions agree with TRBD1. Germline loops: CDR1 LGHNA, CDR2 YNFKEQ. This CDR3 spans 15 amino acids. The V segment lost 4 bases and the J segment 4 bases; nucleotides outside the gene matches: 9. CDR3 protein: CASSPQQGTTYGYTF. The CDR3, as DNA: TGTGCCAGCAGCCCACAACAGGGGACCACCTATGGCTACACCTTC.